The 21 T cell receptor beta chains reported below all come from one sample, sequenced in a study of blood T cells in healthy people across ages (dated by TCRdb to 2015 to 2017). Library construction relied on 5' RACE. Sequencer: Illumina HiSeq 2500. A second about 6 to 11 cycle PCR used a sample-barcoded 5' primer and a J-beta primer mix. The public reads were reanalyzed by TCRdb: fastp trimming at Q25, MiXCR alignment, in-frame beta chains only. Entries are consolidated by CDR3 protein sequence, retaining the most common genes and DNA. The table for this sample lists fewer than 950,000 distinct CDR3 sequences; 50% to 65% of them were counted only once. The leading ten clones occupy about 42% of the sample. The sequencing sample was made of blood. These TCRs come from a man older than 75 in good health.

V usage is TRBV12-3 or TRBV12-4 and J usage is TRBJ2-7, with 9 positions matching TRBD2. This CDR3 has 16 residues. V lost 5 bases to trimming and J lost 2 bases; unmatched junction nucleotides: 10. CDR3 DNA: TGTGCCAGCAGTCCGAGAGCGGGAGGAAACACCTACGAGCAGTACTTC. Protein product: CASSPRAGGNTYEQYF.

In this sample, this clonotype turned up a few times. The V and J genes are TRBV20-1 and TRBJ2-7, with D perhaps matching TRBD1 or TRBD2 (5 bases each). The germline V and J ends were trimmed by 0 bases and 6 bases, with 15 bases remaining between them. Germline lookup yields CDR1 DFQATT and CDR2 SNEGSKA (reference sequence). The CDR3 runs 14 residues. The CDR3 spells CSARDLGVRGEQYF. The CDR3 bases are TGCAGTGCTAGAGATTTGGGCGTGAGGGGCGAGCAGTACTTC.

V and J are TRBV18 and TRBJ2-4, with D perhaps TRBD1 (6 bases). The J call may be incorrect, as the DNA end agrees better with TRBJ2-7. This CDR3 spans 15 amino acids. Germline values: CDR1 KGHSH, CDR2 LQKENI. As DNA, the CDR3 is TGTGCCAGCTCACGAGAGAGGGGGTACACCTACGAGCAGTACTTC. The encoded protein is CASSRERGYTYEQYF.

The gene calls are TRBV2 and TRBJ2-7; 7 nucleotides agree with TRBD1. The CDR3 covers 16 residues. Germline values: CDR1 SNHLY, CDR2 FYNNEI. Unmatched junction bases numbered 18, after V lost 11 bases and J lost 2 bases. The CDR3 is CAGQGKTGTDPYEQYF. The CDR3 DNA sequence: TGTGCCGGCCAGGGTAAGACAGGGACCGATCCCTACGAGCAGTACTTC.

This clonotype has just a few counts. The chain carries TRBV12-3 or TRBV12-4 and TRBJ2-5; tentatively, D is TRBD2 (7 bases). The length of the CDR3 is 13 residues. Trimming shortened V by 5 bases and J by 7 bases, and 14 bases separated the two germline ends. The CDR3 DNA follows: TGTGCCAGCAGTCGGACTAGGGGGGCGACCCAGTACTTC. Translation gives CASSRTRGATQYF.

The gene calls are TRBV2 and TRBJ2-1; TRBD1 might be the D (6 bases). The CDR3 runs to 13 residues. The V end was cut by 7 bases, the J end by 3 bases, with 10 bases between. Germline V CDR1 and CDR2: SNHLY, FYNNEI. CDR3 loop: CASIRGFYNEQFF. The CDR3 nucleotides are TGTGCCAGCATTAGGGGGTTCTACAATGAGCAGTTCTTC.

The V and J genes are TRBV29-1 and TRBJ2-7; D is uncertain. CDR1 and CDR2 from the germline V gene are SQVTM and ANQGSEA. The CDR3 consists of 12 residues. V lost 3 bases and J lost 1, with 7 bases in between. The CDR3 loop reads CSVEGMSYEQYF. The CDR3 DNA sequence: TGCAGCGTTGAGGGCATGTCCTACGAGCAGTACTTC.

The V gene is TRBV7-2, the J gene TRBJ1-2; 12 bases map to TRBD1. Germline loops: CDR1 SGHTA, CDR2 FQGNSA. V lost 3 bases, J lost 6 bases, and 11 bases stayed unmatched. CDR3 length: 17 residues. The CDR3 here is CASSLRGQGAFVHGYTF. The CDR3, as DNA: TGTGCCAGCAGCTTGAGGGGACAGGGGGCGTTCGTCCATGGCTACACCTTC.

The gene calls are TRBV10-3 and TRBJ2-1, with a weak D call TRBD2 (6 bases). Per the germline V gene, CDR1 is ENHRY and CDR2 is SYGVKD. V lost 0 bases and J 3 bases, leaving 15 bases between the germline ends. The CDR3 loop spans 17 amino acids. The CDR3 DNA follows: TGTGCCATCAGTGAGTCAGTAGGAGGGAGACGCTACAATGAGCAGTTCTTC. It translates to CAISESVGGRRYNEQFF.

As regards this clonotype: One end of the junction varies from germline; a read error may be responsible. The chain carries TRBV29-1 and TRBJ2-1; D is unclear. This CDR3 comprises 12 residues. Germline values: CDR1 SQVTM, CDR2 ANQGSEA. The CDR3 loop is CRVGWGSNEQFF. The DNA for the CDR3 is TGCAGGGTTGGGTGGGGATCCAATGAGCAGTTCTTC.

The chain couples TRBV4-1 to TRBJ2-5; TRBD2 aligns across 7 bases. The CDR3 totals 15 residues. Trimming took 3 bases from V and 2 from J; bases not matched to a gene: 6. The germline CDR1 and CDR2 sequences are MGHRA and YSYEKL. This CDR3 is CASSQILAEQETQYF. The DNA of the CDR3 is TGCGCCAGCAGCCAGATTCTAGCGGAACAAGAGACCCAGTACTTC.

This clonotype was recorded many times. The chain combines TRBV14 with TRBJ2-1; D possibly corresponds to TRBD2 (5 bases). Trimming shortened V by 4 bases and J by 0 bases, and 10 bases separated the two germline ends. The CDR3 is made up of 15 amino acids. In germline, CDR1 is SGHDN, CDR2 FVKESK. CDR3 nucleotide sequence: TGTGCCAGCAGCCCCGGGATGAGCTCCTACAATGAGCAGTTCTTC. Amino acid sequence: CASSPGMSSYNEQFF.

The chain combines TRBV28 with TRBJ2-4; D uncertain. CDR3 length: 15 residues. The V and J ends lost 8 bases and 0 bases respectively, with 14 bases between them. CDR1 is MDHEN, CDR2 SYDVKM, per germline. In nucleotides, the CDR3 is TGTGCCAGCGGACCCTCCGGGCTAGCCAAAAACATTCAGTACTTC. Its protein product is CASGPSGLAKNIQYF.

V is TRBV29-1 and J is TRBJ2-7; D may correspond to TRBD1 or TRBD2 (5 bases each). This CDR3 has 16 residues. CDR1 and CDR2 from the germline V gene are SQVTM and ANQGSEA. V was cut by 6 bases and J by 2 bases, with 23 bases left in between. The CDR3 reads CSVCFGAIMRPYEQYF. CDR3 DNA: TGCAGCGTCTGTTTCGGGGCGATAATGCGCCCCTACGAGCAGTACTTC.

This clonotype was picked up one time. The rearrangement uses TRBV7-6 and TRBJ2-1; D perhaps matches TRBD2 (5 bases). The V end lost 5 bases, the J end lost 0 bases, and 17 bases lay between the germline ends. The CDR3 runs 17 residues. Germline values: CDR1 SGHVS, CDR2 FNYEAQ. CDR3 sequence: CASSPPSGFGSYNEQFF. The CDR3 DNA is TGTGCCAGCAGCCCGCCCTCGGGGTTCGGCTCCTACAATGAGCAGTTCTTC.

The chain recombines TRBV2 with TRBJ2-1; 15 bases are shared with TRBD2. The CDR3 spans 14 residues. V lost 10 bases to trimming and J lost 8 bases; unmatched junction nucleotides: 6. Germline CDR1 and CDR2: SNHLY and FYNNEI. The CDR3 protein is CATKGLAGGYEQFF. DNA of the CDR3: TGTGCCACCAAAGGACTAGCGGGAGGGTATGAGCAGTTCTTC.

This clonotype was found a few times. V usage is TRBV6-1 and J usage is TRBJ1-5, with D hard to call. This CDR3 is built from 14 residues. From germline, CDR1 is MNHNS and CDR2 SASEGT. V lost 2 bases and J lost 6, with 11 bases in between. The CDR3 bases are TGTGCCAGCAGTGAATCGGGGAAAACTCAGCCCCAGCATTTT. Protein sequence: CASSESGKTQPQHF.

This chain connects TRBV24-1 to TRBJ2-2; D unresolved. Germline V gives CDR1 KGHDR, CDR2 SFDVKD. The CDR3 spans 12 residues. The V gene lost 6 bases and the J gene lost 5 bases, with 6 bases spanning the gap. CDR3 in amino acids: CATSFGTGELFF. CDR3 bases: TGTGCCACCAGTTTCGGAACCGGGGAGCTGTTTTTT.

The V and J genes are TRBV10-1 and TRBJ2-5, with D possibly being TRBD2 (6 bases). With 8 bases removed from V and 11 bases from J, the gap between germline ends came to 21 bases. The CDR3 is made up of 13 amino acids. Germline CDR1 reads WNHNN; CDR2 reads SYGVQD (reference sequence). For the CDR3, the DNA is TGCGCCAGCTCGGGAGTGGGAGCTACGGGGCAGTACTTC. Protein: CASSGVGATGQYF.

The chain uses TRBV28 and TRBJ2-5; 7 nucleotides align to TRBD1. CDR3 size: 12 residues. The junction had 4 bases not matched to a gene; V was cut back by 7 bases and J by 5 bases. CDR1 and CDR2 from the germline V gene are MDHEN and SYDVKM. The CDR3 loop is CASTTGVETQYF. In DNA, the CDR3 is TGTGCCAGCACCACAGGGGTGGAGACCCAGTACTTC.

This clonotype has just a few counts. The chain joins TRBV2 to TRBJ2-1; no firm D call. Trimming stripped 6 bases from V and 6 bases from J, with 6 bases between. CDR1 is SNHLY and CDR2 is FYNNEI in the germline V gene. There are 11 residues in the CDR3. The DNA for the CDR3 is TGTGCCAGCAGCGGCTTCAATGAGCAGTTCTTC. Translation: CASSGFNEQFF. Combining the CDR3 with reference TRBV2 and TRBJ2-1 gives the whole variable domain EPEVTQTPSHQVTQMGQEVILRCVPISNHLYFYWYRQILGQKVEFLVSFYNNEISEKSEIFDDQFSVERPDGSNFTLKIRSTKLEDSAMYFCASSGFNEQFFGPGTRLTVL.